This entry lists 25 T cell receptor beta chains sequenced from one sample in a study of blood T cells in healthy people across ages. Using a J-beta primer mix together with a sample-barcoded 5' primer, a second PCR was run for roughly 7 to 11 cycles. Using its own MiXCR run on the 5' RACE reads, TCRdb lists one record per CDR3 protein. This table has some 710,000 distinct CDR3 sequences, 20% to 25% appearing once. The sequenced sample was blood. All receptors derive from a man in his 70s in good health.

This clonotype appeared a single time. V usage is TRBV6-1 and J usage is TRBJ1-5; possibly TRBD1 for D (5 bases). V was cut by 7 bases and J by 6 bases, with 16 bases left in between. Germline V gene lookup returns CDR1 MNHNS and CDR2 SASEGT. The CDR3 spans 14 residues. CDR3 DNA sequence: TGTGCCAGCATGGCGGGACTGGCAGTTCAGCCCCAGCATTTT. Translation gives CASMAGLAVQPQHF.

The gene calls are TRBV28 and TRBJ1-1; D perhaps matches TRBD1 (5 bases). Germline V gene data show CDR1 as MDHEN and CDR2 as SYDVKM. V was shortened by 3 bases and J by 7 bases, with 15 bases between the two germline ends. This CDR3 region has 14 residues. The chain's CDR3 is CASSLPGGTGEAFF. CDR3 DNA sequence: TGTGCCAGCAGTTTGCCAGGCGGGACGGGTGAAGCTTTCTTT.

The CDR3 sequence is CASSDGAVNTGELFF. The CDR3 DNA sequence: TGCGCCAGCAGTGACGGGGCGGTGAACACCGGGGAGCTGTTTTTT. This chain links TRBV10-2 with TRBJ2-2, with D perhaps matching TRBD1 or TRBD2 (5 bases each). This CDR3 has 15 amino acids. Trimming took off 3 bases at V and 1 base at J, with 9 bases between the two ends. Germline V gene sequence: CDR1 WSHSY, CDR2 SAAADI.

This clonotype has more than one count but fewer than ten. The chain is built from TRBV20-1 and TRBJ1-3; D is undetermined. Trimming took off 0 bases at V and 3 bases at J, with 12 bases between the two ends. Germline-derived CDR1 and CDR2 are DFQATT and SNEGSKA (reference sequence). This CDR3 is 15 amino acids long. This CDR3 is CSARDLGRFGNTIYF. Written as DNA, the CDR3 is TGCAGTGCTAGAGATCTCGGCAGGTTTGGAAACACCATATATTTT.

The chain links TRBV7-2 to TRBJ2-2; 9 nucleotides match TRBD2. The CDR3 spans 15 residues. Germline values: CDR1 SGHTA, CDR2 FQGNSA. Losses at the gene ends were 3 bases for V and 7 bases for J; bases not matched to a gene: 6. For the CDR3, the DNA is TGTGCCAGCAGCTTCGGGACTAGCTTCGGCGGGGAGCTGTTTTTT. It yields the protein CASSFGTSFGGELFF.

The chain carries TRBV20-1 and TRBJ2-3, with 11 bases fitting TRBD1. The V and J ends lost 7 bases and 6 bases, in that order; junction bases with no gene match: 0. Germline CDR1 is DFQATT and CDR2 is SNEGSKA (reference sequence). The CDR3 totals 11 residues. The DNA for the CDR3 is TGCAGTGGGGACAGGGGGGATACGCAGTATTTT. This codes for CSGDRGDTQYF.

The rearrangement links TRBV21-1 to TRBJ2-5; the D segment call TRBD2 is taken from the table without a DNA check. The J call may be wrong; the DNA end is better matched by TRBJ2-1. TRBV21-1 is classified as a pseudogene. The CDR3 runs 16 residues. CDR3 protein: CASSKGGSLMGYEQFF. In DNA, the CDR3 is TGTGCCAGCAGCAAAGGCGGGAGCCTAATGGGCTATGAGCAGTTCTTC.

Written as DNA, the CDR3 is TGTGCCAGCAGTTCCCACGACAGGTCAGGGGAAAAACTGTTTTTT. It codes for CASSSHDRSGEKLFF. The rearrangement links TRBV6-5 to TRBJ1-4, with D possibly being TRBD1 (6 bases). Germline CDR1 reads MNHEY; CDR2 reads SVGAGI. V dropped 4 bases and J dropped 8 bases, with 17 bases sitting between them. CDR3 length equals 15 residues.

The chain combines TRBV5-1 with TRBJ2-5; a possible D gene is TRBD1 (5 bases). Germline V CDR1 and CDR2: SGHRS, YFSETQ. The CDR3 spans 14 residues. Trimming took 0 bases from V and 0 from J, leaving 6 bases between them. The DNA for the CDR3 is TGCGCCAGCAGCTTGGAGGGGTACCAAGAGACCCAGTACTTC. The encoded protein is CASSLEGYQETQYF. Together with reference TRBV5-1 and TRBJ2-5, the CDR3 gives the full variable domain: KAGVTQTPRYLIKTRGQQVTLSCSPISGHRSVSWYQQTPGQGLQFLFEYFSETQRNKGNFPGRFSGRQFSNSRSEMNVSTLELGDSALYLCASSLEGYQETQYFGPGTRLLVL.

The CDR3 DNA is TGCAGCGTTGATAAGACGGGCAGCTCCTACAATGAGCAGTTCTTC. Its translation: CSVDKTGSSYNEQFF. V and J are TRBV29-1 and TRBJ2-1; D remains unclear. V dropped 3 bases and J dropped 0 bases, with 12 bases sitting between them. Per the germline V gene, CDR1 is SQVTM and CDR2 is ANQGSEA. The CDR3 covers 15 residues.

This clonotype showed up just a few times. J is TRBJ2-7 and V is TRBV10-3, with D perhaps matching TRBD1 (6 bases). The J call is uncertain, as TRBJ2-1 better fits the DNA end. Looked up from germline, CDR1 is ENHRY and CDR2 is SYGVKD. The CDR3 extends over 12 amino acids. DNA of the CDR3: TGTGCCATCAGTGACAGGGGCTATGAGCAGTTCTTC. This encodes CAISDRGYEQFF.

This clonotype was recorded many times. This rearrangement joins TRBV11-2 to TRBJ2-2; the match to TRBD2 covers 14 bases. The ends lost 3 bases at V and 4 bases at J; junction bases unmatched: 10. The V gene's germline CDR1 is SGHAT and CDR2 FQNNGV. This CDR3 is 19 amino acids long. CDR3 sequence (DNA): TGTGCCAGCAGCTTTGTCCGACTAGCGGGAGGGCCTGGCACCGGGGAGCTGTTTTTT. Translated: CASSFVRLAGGPGTGELFF.

This clonotype came up a few times. The chain joins TRBV7-9 to TRBJ2-7; 11 positions match TRBD1. V was pared by 5 bases and J by 2 bases, with 11 bases of the junction left unmatched. The CDR3 contains 17 residues. From germline, CDR1 is SEHNR and CDR2 FQNEAQ (reference sequence). The CDR3 sequence is CASSHPRTGGFTYEQYF. For the CDR3, the DNA is TGTGCCAGCAGCCACCCTAGGACAGGGGGCTTCACCTACGAGCAGTACTTC.

The rearrangement joins TRBV5-1 to TRBJ1-1; unclear D gene. CDR3 length: 16 amino acids. Germline CDR1 SGHRS, CDR2 YFSETQ. V was shortened by 3 bases and J by 4 bases, with 19 bases between the two germline ends. CDR3 bases: TGCGCCAGCAGCTCCCCCGGCGGAGGGCTTTCCACTGAAGCTTTCTTT. Its translation is CASSSPGGGLSTEAFF.

The chain has TRBV7-9 and TRBJ2-3; 11 nucleotides line up with TRBD2. This CDR3 is built from 16 residues. Per germline, CDR1 SEHNR and CDR2 FQNEAQ (reference sequence). V trimming: 4 bases; J trimming: 0 bases; junction bases outside the gene matches: 3. CDR3: CASSWGLAESTDTQYF. CDR3 DNA: TGTGCCAGCAGCTGGGGACTAGCGGAGAGCACAGATACGCAGTATTTT.

J is TRBJ2-1 and V is TRBV10-3, with 9 bases matching TRBD2. Germline V lookup: CDR1 ENHRY, CDR2 SYGVKD. The CDR3 totals 16 residues. Losses at the gene ends were 0 bases for V and 6 bases for J; bases not matched to a gene: 6. CDR3 sequence (DNA): TGTGCCATCAGTGAGTCGCGGCTAGCGGGGCCCAATGAGCAGTTCTTC. Its protein is CAISESRLAGPNEQFF.

The gene calls are TRBV20-1 and TRBJ1-1; D not resolved. This CDR3 comprises 15 residues. Germline CDR1 DFQATT, CDR2 SNEGSKA (reference sequence). V was clipped by 0 bases and J by 0 bases, with 11 bases between them. CDR3 loop: CSARDYPGMNTEAFF. The CDR3 nucleotides are TGCAGTGCTAGAGATTATCCGGGGATGAACACTGAAGCTTTCTTT.

CDR3 sequence reads: CASEGNYGYTF. The CDR3 bases are TGTGCCAGTGAAGGGAACTATGGCTACACCTTC. The gene calls are TRBV19 and TRBJ1-2; D is ambiguous. The germline V and J ends were trimmed by 8 bases and 2 bases, with 6 bases remaining between them. This CDR3 is built from 11 residues. From germline, CDR1 is LNHDA and CDR2 SQIVND (reference sequence).

This clonotype turned up a few times. This sequence joins TRBV5-5 and TRBJ2-3, with TRBD2 identical over 10 bases. Germline V gene sequence: CDR1 SGHKS, CDR2 YYEKEE (reference sequence). Unmatched junction bases numbered 9, after V lost 2 bases and J lost 0 bases. CDR3 length equals 18 residues. CDR3 sequence: CASSFGLAGATSTDTQYF. In DNA, the CDR3 is TGTGCCAGCAGCTTCGGTCTAGCGGGGGCCACTAGCACAGATACGCAGTATTTT.

J is TRBJ1-2 and V is TRBV20-1; D is uncertain. V lost 5 bases and J lost 4, with 14 bases in between. CDR3 length: 13 residues. Germline V gene sequence: CDR1 DFQATT, CDR2 SNEGSKA (reference sequence). In DNA, the CDR3 is TGCAGTGCTTCGTACTGGGAGGCCTATGGCTACACCTTC. Translating gives CSASYWEAYGYTF.

This chain connects TRBV29-1 to TRBJ1-2; possible D gene TRBD1, 6 bases. The CDR3 totals 11 residues. The germline CDR1 and CDR2 sequences are SQVTM and ANQGSEA. The V end lost 4 bases, the J end lost 8 bases, and 11 bases lay between the germline ends. CDR3 DNA: TGCAGCGTTGGGACAGAGGAGGGCTACACCTTC. Encoded protein: CSVGTEEGYTF.

This chain uses TRBV6-2 or TRBV6-3 with TRBJ2-3, with a tentative D call TRBD1 (6 bases). The CDR3 covers 17 residues. In germline, CDR1 is MNHEY, CDR2 SVGEGT. V was clipped by 6 bases and J by 1 base, with 20 bases between them. This CDR3 reads CASSPGVQGWGTDTQYF. The DNA of the CDR3 is TGTGCCAGCAGCCCCGGCGTACAGGGCTGGGGCACAGATACGCAGTATTTT.

The gene calls are TRBV11-2 and TRBJ2-5, with a tentative D call TRBD2 (5 bases). Germline assignment: CDR1 SGHAT and CDR2 FQNNGV. This CDR3 contains 16 residues. The V end was cut by 1 base, the J end by 6 bases, with 18 bases between. CDR3: CASSLVSSGLSKTQYF. The CDR3 DNA sequence: TGTGCCAGCAGCTTAGTTTCGAGCGGCCTATCGAAGACCCAGTACTTC.

This clonotype has more than one count but fewer than ten. This sequence joins TRBV18 and TRBJ2-1, with 10 nucleotides matching TRBD2. Germline V gene data show CDR1 as KGHSH and CDR2 as LQKENI. The CDR3 spans 13 residues. Trimming removed 6 bases from V and 5 bases from J; junction bases left unmatched: 1. The CDR3 DNA is TGTGCCAGCTCCGGGACTAGCGACAATGAGCAGTTCTTC. This sequence encodes CASSGTSDNEQFF.

J is TRBJ2-3 and V is TRBV7-3, with 7 positions matching TRBD2. This CDR3 comprises 15 residues. Looked up from germline, CDR1 is SGHTA and CDR2 is FQGTGA. Trimming took 5 bases from V and 2 from J; bases not matched to a gene: 7. CDR3 sequence: CASSRTREVTDTQYF. The CDR3 DNA follows: TGTGCCAGCAGCCGGACACGGGAGGTCACAGATACGCAGTATTTT.